The rows below give T cell receptor beta chains drawn from one sample of a study of T-cell memory formation after mild COVID-19. TCRdb passed the 5' RACE reads through MiXCR, listing each CDR3 protein once. The sample yields hundreds of thousands of distinct CDR3 sequences, 15% to 20% seen once. Sequencing input: PBMCs or a T cell subset sorted from them (not recorded which). Every receptor here comes from a man aged 18 to 35 who had mild COVID-19 (a few samples of this study predate the infection). Cell type and time point are not known. Both conserved end residues are part of each CDR3. A D gene is named only where the DNA matches it firmly. The size field is filled for only some rows; it gives once, few, many or a size class.

clone_size	v_call	d_call	j_call	cdr3_nt	cdr3_aa
few	TRBV28	TRBD1	TRBJ1-2	TGTGCCAGCAGTTTTCTCTTTAAGGGGGCGCGAGGCTACACCTTC	CASSFLFKGARGYTF
NA	TRBV20-1	TRBD1	TRBJ1-1	TGCAGTGCCATCGACAGGGGGATGAACACTGAAGCTTTCTTT	CSAIDRGMNTEAFF
NA	TRBV15	NA	TRBJ1-2	TGTGCCACCAGCAGGGGCCCTAACTATGGCTACACCTTC	CATSRGPNYGYTF
NA	TRBV6-5	TRBD1	TRBJ2-2	TGTGCCAGCAGGAGGAGACAGGGGGCCACCGGGGAGCTGTTTTTT	CASRRRQGATGELFF
NA	TRBV3-1	TRBD1	TRBJ1-3	TGTGCCAGCAGCCAAGTCACCTCGAGGGGGACAGGGTTGCTTCCTTTCAGCTCTGGAAACACCATATATTTT	CASSQVTSRGTGLLPFSSGNTIYF
NA	TRBV5-1	NA	TRBJ2-3	TGCGCCAGCAGCTTGGGGCAGGCAGGGGCAGATACGCAGTATTTT	CASSLGQAGADTQYF
NA	TRBV20-1	NA	TRBJ2-5	TGCAGTGCTAGAGATTCGCGGGGCCGGGGAGAGACCCAGTACTTC	CSARDSRGRGETQYF
many	TRBV6-5	NA	TRBJ2-2	TGTGCCAGCAGCCCCGGGCTGCCCGGGGAGCTGTTTTTT	CASSPGLPGELFF
NA	TRBV20-1	NA	TRBJ2-3	TGCAGTGCTAGAAGACACACAGTCACAGATACGCAGTATTTT	CSARRHTVTDTQYF
NA	TRBV29-1	NA	TRBJ1-1	TGCAGCGTTGACCCGGGGGCGGCTGAAGCTTTCTTT	CSVDPGAAEAFF
many	TRBV7-6	TRBD2	TRBJ2-5	TGTGCCAGCAGCTTAAGGCCAGCGGGGGAAGAGACCCAGTACTTC	CASSLRPAGEETQYF
NA	TRBV15	NA	TRBJ1-5	TGTGCCACCAGCAGAACCCGCGGGGGTCAGCCCCAGCATTTT	CATSRTRGGQPQHF
few	TRBV19	TRBD1	TRBJ1-6	TGTGCCAGTAGTAAACGGACAGGTCCGAAAACTTTATCACCCCTCCACTTT	CASSKRTGPKTLSPLHF
few	TRBV28	NA	TRBJ1-5	TGTGCCAGCAGTTTAGGAGCAGCCCAGCATTTT	CASSLGAAQHF
NA	TRBV28	TRBD2	TRBJ2-7	TGTGCCAGCAGTTTCCCGGGACTAGCGGCCTTCTACGAGCAGTACTTC	CASSFPGLAAFYEQYF
few	TRBV4-1	TRBD2	TRBJ2-5	TGCGCCAGCAGCCAAGCGGGCGGGGGAGAGACCCAGTACTTC	CASSQAGGGETQYF
NA	TRBV3-1	NA	TRBJ2-7	TGTGCCAGCAGCCAAGATCGGCGGGAAGGCTACGAGCAGTACTTC	CASSQDRREGYEQYF
few	TRBV7-8	TRBD1	TRBJ1-5	TGTGCCAGCAGCTTAAGAGGGGGCCTCTATCAGCCCCAGCATTTT	CASSLRGGLYQPQHF
NA	TRBV28	NA	TRBJ1-1	TGTGCCAGCAGCAACAGGGATAGGTCGGCTTTCTTT	CASSNRDRSAFF
NA	TRBV7-8	NA	TRBJ2-1	TGTGCCAGCAGCACGCTAAACAATGAGCAGTTCTTC	CASSTLNNEQFF
many	TRBV7-2	NA	TRBJ2-3	TGTGCCAGCAGCACCAAAGGACATCCGGATACGCAGTATTTT	CASSTKGHPDTQYF
many	TRBV29-1	NA	TRBJ2-1	TGCAGCGTTGCTGGGCAGGGATACTACAATGAGCAGTTCTTC	CSVAGQGYYNEQFF
NA	TRBV13	NA	TRBJ2-7	TGTGCCAGCAGCTCATATCGGAGCACGGAGCAGTACTTC	CASSSYRSTEQYF
few	TRBV12-3/TRBV12-4	NA	TRBJ2-2	TGTGCCAGCAGTCGGGGGGGGGAGCTGTTTTTT	CASSRGGELFF
many	TRBV7-2	TRBD2	TRBJ2-5	TGTGCCAGCAGTCGCGGGGGGGCGGGGGAGACCCAGTACTTC	CASSRGGAGETQYF
many	TRBV4-1	NA	TRBJ2-1	TGCGCCAGCAGCCCCAAGGGTTATGAGCAGTTCTTC	CASSPKGYEQFF
NA	TRBV20-1	TRBD1	TRBJ2-5	TGCAGTGCTTACAGGGGTGGCCAAGAGACCCAGTACTTC	CSAYRGGQETQYF
few	TRBV7-2	NA	TRBJ1-3	TGTGCCAGCAGCTTATTCCGGGGGACATCTGGAAACACCATATATTTT	CASSLFRGTSGNTIYF
many	TRBV10-3	NA	TRBJ2-2	TGTGCCATCAGTTTCACCGGGGAGCTGTTTTTT	CAISFTGELFF
many	TRBV7-9	TRBD1	TRBJ2-1	TGTGCCAGCAGCACAACTAAGACAGGGGATCTCTACAATGAGCAGTTCTTC	CASSTTKTGDLYNEQFF
few	TRBV6-2/TRBV6-3	TRBD1	TRBJ2-2	TGTGCCAGTTCCCGGGACAGGGGTCTTTACACCGGGGAGCTGTTTTTT	CASSRDRGLYTGELFF
NA	TRBV5-1	NA	TRBJ1-6	TGCGCCAGCAGCTTGAGAAGCCTAACCTCCTATAATTCACCCCTCCACTTT	CASSLRSLTSYNSPLHF
NA	TRBV7-3	NA	TRBJ1-1	TGTGCCAGCAGTCACTCGGTGGGTTTCGAGGCTTTCTTT	CASSHSVGFEAFF
few	TRBV7-2	NA	TRBJ1-1	TGTGCCAGCAGCTTACTTGTCGCGGGGGCTTTCTTT	CASSLLVAGAFF
NA	TRBV24-1	NA	TRBJ1-4	TGTGCCACCAGCAGAGCGGATATAAATGAAAAACTGTTTTTT	CATSRADINEKLFF
NA	TRBV30	NA	TRBJ1-1	TGTGCCTGGAAAGCGAACACTGAAGCTTTCTTT	CAWKANTEAFF
NA	TRBV27	NA	TRBJ2-3	TGTGCCAGCAGCCCCTTCTTGACCGGGGGTACGCAGTATTTT	CASSPFLTGGTQYF
NA	TRBV29-1	NA	TRBJ1-2	TGCAGCGGGTTGTTTCGACGGTTTGGCTACACCTTC	CSGLFRRFGYTF
few	TRBV7-9	TRBD1	TRBJ2-1	TGTGCCAGCAGCTTACATGGGACAGGGGGAAATGAGCAGTTCTTC	CASSLHGTGGNEQFF
few	TRBV25-1	NA	TRBJ2-1	TGTGCCAGCAGTGCACGGAGTTACAATGAGCAGTTCTTC	CASSARSYNEQFF
few	TRBV18	NA	TRBJ1-2	TGTGCCAGCTCACCGGACAGCGGGGTTTCCTATGGCTACACCTTC	CASSPDSGVSYGYTF
few	TRBV12-5	TRBD1	TRBJ2-1	TGTGCTGCAAGGACAGGGTGGGGCGATGAGCAGTTCTTC	CAARTGWGDEQFF
few	TRBV24-1	NA	TRBJ1-2	TGTGCCACCAGTGATTTGCACAGTTATGGCTACACCTTC	CATSDLHSYGYTF
many	TRBV5-6	NA	TRBJ1-1	TGTGCCAGCAGCTTCTCCCATGATGGGCGGGTGAACACTGAAGCTTTCTTT	CASSFSHDGRVNTEAFF
once	TRBV10-3	NA	TRBJ1-1	TGTGCCATCAGTGAGTCGGTGGTTGAACAGTCTGGCGCTGAAGCTTTCTTT	CAISESVVEQSGAEAFF
few	TRBV11-1	TRBD1	TRBJ2-7	TGTGCCAGCAGCCGACAGGGTATCTACGAGCAGTACTTC	CASSRQGIYEQYF
NA	TRBV4-3	NA	TRBJ2-7	TGCGCCAGCAGCCAAGCTCTTGGGGGGACCTACGAGCAGTACTTC	CASSQALGGTYEQYF
NA	TRBV7-9	NA	TRBJ1-1	TGTGCCAGCAGCGTAGGGGCCAGGGATGAAGCTTTCTTT	CASSVGARDEAFF